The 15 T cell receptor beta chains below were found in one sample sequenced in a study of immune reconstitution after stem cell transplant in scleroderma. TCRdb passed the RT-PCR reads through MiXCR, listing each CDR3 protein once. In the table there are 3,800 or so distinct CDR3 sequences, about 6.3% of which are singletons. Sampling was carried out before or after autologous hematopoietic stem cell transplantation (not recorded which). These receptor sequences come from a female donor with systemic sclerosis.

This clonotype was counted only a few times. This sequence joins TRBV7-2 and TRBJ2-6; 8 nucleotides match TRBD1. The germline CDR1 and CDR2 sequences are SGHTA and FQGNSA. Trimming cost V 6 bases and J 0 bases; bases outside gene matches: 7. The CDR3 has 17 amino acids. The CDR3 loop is CASRRNRGFSGANVLTF. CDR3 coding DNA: TGTGCCAGCAGGAGGAACAGGGGGTTCTCTGGGGCCAACGTCCTGACTTTC.

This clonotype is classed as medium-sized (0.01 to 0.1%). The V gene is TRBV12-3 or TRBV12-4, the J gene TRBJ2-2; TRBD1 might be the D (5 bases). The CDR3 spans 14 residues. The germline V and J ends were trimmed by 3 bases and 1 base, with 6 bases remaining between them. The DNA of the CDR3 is TGTGCCAGCAGTTTGGGGCGGAACACCGGGGAGCTGTTTTTT. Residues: CASSLGRNTGELFF.

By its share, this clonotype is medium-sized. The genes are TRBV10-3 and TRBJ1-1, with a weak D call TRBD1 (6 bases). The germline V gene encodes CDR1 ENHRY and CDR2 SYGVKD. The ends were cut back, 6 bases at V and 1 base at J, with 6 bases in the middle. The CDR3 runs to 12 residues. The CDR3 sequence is CAIRQGNTEAFF. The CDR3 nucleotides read TGTGCCATCAGACAGGGGAACACTGAAGCTTTCTTT.

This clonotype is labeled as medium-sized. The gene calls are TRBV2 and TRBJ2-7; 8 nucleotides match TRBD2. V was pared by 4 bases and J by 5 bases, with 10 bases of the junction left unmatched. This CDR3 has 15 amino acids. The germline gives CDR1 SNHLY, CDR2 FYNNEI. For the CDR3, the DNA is TGTGCCAGCAGTGTTGCTGGCGGGAGGTTTAACGAGCAGTACTTC. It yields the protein CASSVAGGRFNEQYF.

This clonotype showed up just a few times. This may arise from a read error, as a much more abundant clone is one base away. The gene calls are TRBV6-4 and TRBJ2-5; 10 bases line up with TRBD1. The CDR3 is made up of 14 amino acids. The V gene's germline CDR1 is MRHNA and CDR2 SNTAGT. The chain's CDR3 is CVSSDRGHQETQYF. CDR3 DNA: TGTGTCAGCAGTGACAGGGGGCATCAAGAGACCCAGTACTTC.

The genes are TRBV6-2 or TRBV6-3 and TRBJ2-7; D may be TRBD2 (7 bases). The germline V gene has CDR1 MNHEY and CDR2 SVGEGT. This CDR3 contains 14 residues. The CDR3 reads CGSTGGGSSYEQYF. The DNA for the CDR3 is TGTGGTTCAACGGGGGGCGGGAGCTCCTACGAGCAGTACTTC.

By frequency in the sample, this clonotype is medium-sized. The CDR3 nucleotides are TGCGCCAGCAGCTCGACAGGGGCATTGAACATTCAGTACTTC. This codes for CASSSTGALNIQYF. The V gene is TRBV5-1, the J gene TRBJ2-4; 8 nucleotides line up with TRBD1. The trim removed 3 bases at V and 7 bases at J, leaving 6 bases unmatched. CDR1 SGHRS and CDR2 YFSETQ come from the germline V gene. The CDR3 contains 14 residues.

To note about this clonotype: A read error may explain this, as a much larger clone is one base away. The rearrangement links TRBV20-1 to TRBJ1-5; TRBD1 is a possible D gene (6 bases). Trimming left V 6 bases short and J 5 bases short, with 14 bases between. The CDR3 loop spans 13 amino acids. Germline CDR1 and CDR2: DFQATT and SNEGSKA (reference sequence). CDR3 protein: CSARGGGDQPQHF. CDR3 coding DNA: TGCAGTGCCAGGGGTGGTGGGGATCAGCCCCAGCATTTT.

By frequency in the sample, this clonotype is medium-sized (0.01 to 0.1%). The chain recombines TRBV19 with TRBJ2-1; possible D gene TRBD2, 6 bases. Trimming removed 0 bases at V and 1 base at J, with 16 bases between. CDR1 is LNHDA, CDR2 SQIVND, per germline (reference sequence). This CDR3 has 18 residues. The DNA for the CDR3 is TGTGCCAGTAGTATAGATGTCGGGGCGGGATGGTCCTACAATGAGCAGTTCTTC. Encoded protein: CASSIDVGAGWSYNEQFF.

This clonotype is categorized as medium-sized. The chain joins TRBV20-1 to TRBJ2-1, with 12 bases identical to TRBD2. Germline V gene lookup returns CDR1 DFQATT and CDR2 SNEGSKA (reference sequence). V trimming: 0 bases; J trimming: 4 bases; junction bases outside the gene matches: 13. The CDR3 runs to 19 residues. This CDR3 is CSARDGLAGGPSRYNEQFF. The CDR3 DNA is TGCAGTGCTAGAGATGGGCTAGCGGGAGGGCCCTCGAGGTACAATGAGCAGTTCTTC.

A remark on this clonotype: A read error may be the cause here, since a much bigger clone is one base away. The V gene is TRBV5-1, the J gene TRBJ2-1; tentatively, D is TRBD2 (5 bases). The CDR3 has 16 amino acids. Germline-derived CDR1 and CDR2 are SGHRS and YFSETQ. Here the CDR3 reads CTSSREGHGSYNEQFF. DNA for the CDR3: TGCACCAGCAGCCGGGAAGGCCATGGGTCCTACAATGAGCAGTTCTTC.

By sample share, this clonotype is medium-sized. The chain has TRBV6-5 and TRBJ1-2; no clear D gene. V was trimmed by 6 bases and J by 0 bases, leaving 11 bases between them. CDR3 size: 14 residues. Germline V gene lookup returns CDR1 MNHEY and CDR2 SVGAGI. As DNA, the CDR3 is TGTGCCAGCAGCCTCCGCGGGTCTAACTATGGCTACACCTTC. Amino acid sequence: CASSLRGSNYGYTF.

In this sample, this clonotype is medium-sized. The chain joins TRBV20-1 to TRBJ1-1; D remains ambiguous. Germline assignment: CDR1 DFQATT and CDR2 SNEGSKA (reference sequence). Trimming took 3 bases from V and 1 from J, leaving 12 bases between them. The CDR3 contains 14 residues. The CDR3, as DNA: TGCAGTGCTAGTCCGCCATATCGGAACACTGAAGCTTTCTTT. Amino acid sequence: CSASPPYRNTEAFF.

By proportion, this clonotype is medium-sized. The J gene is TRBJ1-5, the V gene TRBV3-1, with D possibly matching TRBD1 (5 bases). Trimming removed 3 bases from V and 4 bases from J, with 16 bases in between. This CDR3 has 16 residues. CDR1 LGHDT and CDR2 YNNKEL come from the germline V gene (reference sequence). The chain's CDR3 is CASSQFARARNQPQHF. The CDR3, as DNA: TGTGCCAGCAGCCAGTTCGCCAGGGCGAGGAATCAGCCCCAGCATTTT.

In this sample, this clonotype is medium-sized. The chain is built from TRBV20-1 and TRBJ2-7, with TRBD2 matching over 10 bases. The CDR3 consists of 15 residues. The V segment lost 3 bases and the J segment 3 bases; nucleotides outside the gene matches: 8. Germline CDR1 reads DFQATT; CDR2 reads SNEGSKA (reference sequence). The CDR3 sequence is CSASGVGLAIYEQYF. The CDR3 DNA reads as TGCAGTGCTAGCGGGGTGGGACTAGCGATCTACGAGCAGTACTTC.